This is a list of T cell receptor beta chains from one sample in a study of Ad26.COV2.S vaccination and SARS-CoV-2 variants. Here immunoSEQ multiplex PCR was the method, and the copy in TCRdb shows in-frame clones only, minus some. This sample has 250,000 or so clones; around 90% occur once, and the top ten carry nearly 3%. The input for sequencing was peripheral blood, taken in a trial of Ad26.COV2.S vaccine versus placebo. The source of these receptors is a person aged 18 to 59 who received the Ad26.COV2.S COVID-19 vaccine or a placebo. Each CDR3 is given with its conserved first and last residue. A D gene is named only where the DNA matches it firmly. Size values are once, few and many counts, or a class for expanded clones, and some rows have none.

TRBJ2-7 | - | TRBV5-1 | - | TGCGCCAGCAAGGGGGCCTACGAGCAGTACTTC | CASKGAYEQYF
TRBJ1-4 | - | TRBV10-3 | - | TGTGCCATCAGTGAGCCCAACAGGGTTCAACATTTT | CAISEPNRVQHF
TRBJ2-1 | - | TRBV6-2/TRBV6-3 | TRBD1 | TGTGCCAGCAGTTACTCTTCCAGACAGGGTAGGTCCTACAATGAGCAGTTCTTC | CASSYSSRQGRSYNEQFF
TRBJ2-3 | - | TRBV9 | - | TGTGCCAGCAGCGTAGATGCGGGCACAGATACGCAGTATTTT | CASSVDAGTDTQYF
TRBJ1-3 | once | TRBV6-5 | - | TGTGCCAGCAAGGGAGGCCCTGGAAACACCATATATTTT | CASKGGPGNTIYF
TRBJ2-5 | - | TRBV5-1 | - | TGCGCCAGCAGCTTGGTGACGGGGGCGGGAGAGACCCAGTACTTC | CASSLVTGAGETQYF
TRBJ1-1 | - | TRBV3-1/TRBV3-2 | - | TGTGCCAGCAGTTGGACGGAGAACACTGAAGCTTTCTTT | CASSWTENTEAFF
TRBJ2-2 | once | TRBV3-1/TRBV3-2 | TRBD1 | TGTGCCAGCAGCCCCCGGGACAGAGACACCGGGGAGCTGTTTTTT | CASSPRDRDTGELFF
TRBJ1-3 | few | TRBV28 | - | TGTGCCAGCAAGGACACCACCTACTCTGGAAACACCATATATTTT | CASKDTTYSGNTIYF
TRBJ2-1 | once | TRBV30 | - | TGTGCCTGGAGGGGGGGCAGCTCCTACAATGAGCAGTTCTTC | CAWRGGSSYNEQFF
TRBJ2-3 | - | TRBV7-9 | - | TGTGCCAGCAGCTTGGGTTCCACAGATACGCAGTATTTT | CASSLGSTDTQYF
TRBJ1-4 | - | TRBV30 | - | TGTGCCTGGCAGGGAAGGGAAAAACTGTTTTTT | CAWQGREKLFF
TRBJ1-2 | - | TRBV7-2 | - | TGTGCCAGCAGCTTAGGGGTGGCTAACTATGGCTACACCTTC | CASSLGVANYGYTF
TRBJ2-2 | - | TRBV6-2/TRBV6-3 | TRBD2 | TGTGCCAGCAGCAGACTAGCGGGAGTGGCCGGGGAGCTGTTTTTT | CASSRLAGVAGELFF
TRBJ2-1 | - | TRBV7-3 | - | TGTGCCAGCAGCTCGGACGGTGGGAATGAGCAGTTCTTC | CASSSDGGNEQFF
TRBJ2-7 | - | TRBV30 | TRBD1 | TGTGCCTGGAGTGAATACTACAGGGGTAATCGGTACGAGCAGTACTTC | CAWSEYYRGNRYEQYF
TRBJ2-1 | - | TRBV7-9 | TRBD1 | TGTGCCAGCAGAGGGACAGGTGCCCTGAATGAGCAGTTCTTC | CASRGTGALNEQFF
TRBJ2-2 | - | TRBV5-6 | - | TGTGCCAGCAGCTTGGCAGGGCGCACCGGGGAGCTGTTTTTT | CASSLAGRTGELFF
TRBJ2-7 | - | TRBV5-1 | - | TGCGCCAGCAGCTTGTACGGGATCCGCGAGCAGTACTTC | CASSLYGIREQYF
TRBJ2-1 | - | TRBV10-3 | - | TGTGCCATCAGTGACAGGGATGAAGGTGAGCAGTTCTTC | CAISDRDEGEQFF
TRBJ2-3 | - | TRBV18 | TRBD1 | TGTGCCAGCTCACCAAGGGACAGGGCCCGCACAGATACGCAGTATTTT | CASSPRDRARTDTQYF
TRBJ1-4 | - | TRBV5-6 | - | TGTGCCACCAGCGATGGGGCAACTAATGAAAAACTGTTTTTT | CATSDGATNEKLFF
TRBJ2-7 | - | TRBV19 | - | TGTGCCAGTAATTTGGTGGGGCACGAGCAGTACTTC | CASNLVGHEQYF
TRBJ2-5 | - | TRBV10-3 | TRBD2 | TGTGCCATCAGTTCTTTACGGGGGGGTCAGACCCAGTACTTC | CAISSLRGGQTQYF
TRBJ2-2 | once | TRBV29-1 | - | TGCAGCGTTGTAGATGAGCCGGGTAACACCGGGGAGCTGTTTTTT | CSVVDEPGNTGELFF
TRBJ1-2 | few | TRBV27 | - | TGTGCCAGCCGGCAGAACTATGGCTACACCTTC | CASRQNYGYTF
TRBJ2-2 | - | TRBV7-2 | - | TGTGCCAGCGCCTCCGCTACGGGGATGTCCGGGGAGCTGTTTTTT | CASASATGMSGELFF
TRBJ1-3 | - | TRBV6-5 | - | TGTGCCAGCACCACCGGCGGCGTCCCTGGAAACACCATATATTTT | CASTTGGVPGNTIYF
TRBJ2-1 | many | TRBV7-9 | TRBD2 | TGTGCCAGCAGCTTAGGGTGGGGGACTAGCGACTCCTACAATGAGCAGTTCTTC | CASSLGWGTSDSYNEQFF
TRBJ2-1 | - | TRBV12-3/TRBV12-4 | - | TGTGCCAGCAGTTGGAACAACAATGAGCAGTTCTTC | CASSWNNNEQFF
TRBJ2-3 | - | TRBV24-1 | TRBD1 | TGTGCCACCAGTCGACAGGGAATAGATACGCAGTATTTT | CATSRQGIDTQYF
TRBJ1-5 | few | TRBV30 | TRBD1 | TGTGCCTGGACCCCAGGGGGACACCACAATCAGCCCCAGCATTTT | CAWTPGGHHNQPQHF
TRBJ2-5 | - | TRBV9 | - | TGTGCCAGCAGCGTAGGACGGGGAGACCAAGAGACCCAGTACTTC | CASSVGRGDQETQYF
TRBJ2-2 | - | TRBV7-2 | - | TGTGCCAGCAGCCTCCAAGGGACCCCGAACACCGGGGAGCTGTTTTTT | CASSLQGTPNTGELFF
TRBJ1-1 | - | TRBV9 | - | TGTGCCAGCAGCGTAGATAAGAACACTGAAGCTTTCTTT | CASSVDKNTEAFF
TRBJ2-2 | - | TRBV7-2 | - | TGTGCCAGCAGCTGGAGCAGAAACACCGGGGAGCTGTTTTTT | CASSWSRNTGELFF
TRBJ2-2 | once | TRBV4-1 | TRBD2 | TGCGCCAGCAGCCAAGACTGGACTAGCGGGGCATGGGAGCTGTTTTTT | CASSQDWTSGAWELFF
TRBJ2-1 | - | TRBV6-2/TRBV6-3 | - | TGTGCCAGCAGTTACTCAGTGGGACTCAGAGGCAATGAGCAGTTCTTC | CASSYSVGLRGNEQFF
TRBJ1-2 | - | TRBV27 | - | TGTGCCAGCAGTTTAGCAGCCGGTGGTGGCTACACCTTC | CASSLAAGGGYTF
TRBJ2-3 | - | TRBV30 | - | TGTGCCTCCACGACAGGCGCGAGCACAGATACGCAGTATTTT | CASTTGASTDTQYF
TRBJ1-1 | - | TRBV5-5 | TRBD1 | TGTGCCAGCAGCTTGGGACAGGGGAGGGAAGCTTTCTTT | CASSLGQGREAFF
TRBJ1-1 | - | TRBV3-1/TRBV3-2 | - | TGTGCCAGCAGCCAAGGACAGCACACTGAAGCTTTCTTT | CASSQGQHTEAFF
TRBJ2-3 | - | TRBV5-6 | - | TGTGCCAGCAGCTTGGGTGAAGGAAGCACAGATACGCAGTATTTT | CASSLGEGSTDTQYF
TRBJ2-1 | once | TRBV18 | - | TGTGCCAGCTCACCGTCTAGCACCCACAATGAGCAGTTCTTC | CASSPSSTHNEQFF
TRBJ1-1 | - | TRBV18 | - | TGTGCCAGCTCAGCTAAGGGTTGGGAAGGTGAAGCTTTCTTT | CASSAKGWEGEAFF
TRBJ1-2 | - | TRBV6-5 | - | TGTGCCAGCAGCCGACAGAGGGGGGTTATACTGTTCTTC | CASSRQRGVILFF